This passage covers 30 T cell receptor beta chains from one sample sequenced in a study of control samples from healthy donors and cancer patients. Only in-frame clones appear in the TCRdb table, and some are missing; sequencing was by immunoSEQ multiplex PCR. The profile shows roughly 95,000 clones, more than 90% of them singletons. Sequencing was performed on blood. The source is a human donor in good health. The donor label of this sample is uncertain.

The rearrangement joins TRBV6-4 to TRBJ2-3; possibly TRBD2 for D (5 bases). V lost 2 bases to trimming and J lost 1 base, with 10 bases between them. The germline CDR1 and CDR2 sequences are MRHNA and SNTAGT. The CDR3 has 15 amino acids. CDR3 amino acids: CASSDEAGGTDTQYF. CDR3 nucleotides: TGTGCCAGCAGTGACGAGGCCGGGGGCACAGATACGCAGTATTTT.

This chain connects TRBV3-1 (or the pseudogene TRBV3-2) to TRBJ2-5; D is uncertain. The CDR3 spans 14 residues. Per the germline V gene, CDR1 is LGHDT and CDR2 is YNNKEL (reference sequence). Trimming left V 0 bases short and J 4 bases short, with 9 bases between. The CDR3 sequence: CASSQDWAVETQYF. CDR3 coding DNA: TGTGCCAGCAGCCAAGATTGGGCAGTAGAGACCCAGTACTTC.

The gene calls are TRBV7-9 and TRBJ1-4, with TRBD1 matching over 7 bases. The CDR3 is 14 amino acids. Germline V gives CDR1 SEHNR, CDR2 FQNEAQ (reference sequence). The V and J ends lost 5 bases and 6 bases, in that order; junction bases with no gene match: 6. CDR3 amino acids: CASSPTGTDEKLFF. The DNA for the CDR3 is TGTGCCAGCAGCCCAACCGGGACAGATGAAAAACTGTTTTTT.

The V and J genes are TRBV10-2 and TRBJ2-3, with D perhaps TRBD1 (5 bases). Per the germline V gene, CDR1 is WSHSY and CDR2 is SAAADI. V lost 7 bases to trimming and J lost 4 bases, with 18 bases between them. This CDR3 comprises 15 residues. The CDR3 DNA is TGCGCCAGCAAAGAGGAGAAGTTAGGGGCAGATACGCAGTATTTT. Translated: CASKEEKLGADTQYF.

The V call is TRBV5-1, the J call TRBJ2-7; D gene unclear. Germline assignment: CDR1 SGHRS and CDR2 YFSETQ. Deletions cut 0 bases from V and 1 base from J, with 8 bases between. The CDR3 totals 14 residues. The CDR3, as DNA: TGCGCCAGCAGCTTGGGATGGCAGTCCTACGAGCAGTACGTC. Translating it yields CASSLGWQSYEQYV.

The rearrangement joins TRBV25-1 to TRBJ2-3, with 7 bases identical to TRBD1. Germline loops: CDR1 MGHDK, CDR2 SYGVNS. CDR3 length equals 16 residues. The V gene end was trimmed by 3 bases and the J gene end by 0 bases; junction bases not matched to a gene: 6. This CDR3 is CASSDSDRLSTDTQYF. CDR3 sequence (DNA): TGTGCCAGCAGTGATTCGGACAGGCTAAGCACAGATACGCAGTATTTT.

The gene calls are TRBV3-1 (or the pseudogene TRBV3-2) and TRBJ1-2; maybe TRBD1 (5 bases). Trimming pared 0 bases from V and 4 bases from J, leaving 12 bases between. Germline assignment: CDR1 LGHDT and CDR2 YNNKEL (reference sequence). The CDR3 runs 15 residues. CDR3 amino acids: CASSQDLGVPYGYTF. The CDR3 region has the DNA TGTGCCAGCAGCCAAGATCTAGGGGTGCCCTATGGCTACACCTTC.

The chain uses TRBV4-1 and TRBJ2-1, with no clear D. This CDR3 comprises 13 residues. The germline V gene encodes CDR1 MGHRA and CDR2 YSYEKL. With 4 bases removed from V and 4 bases from J, the gap between germline ends came to 8 bases. Here the CDR3 DNA reads TGCGCCAGCAGCCTCATGGGTTACAATGAGCAGTTCTTC. Its translation is CASSLMGYNEQFF.

This chain links TRBV5-1 with TRBJ2-7, with D maybe TRBD2 (5 bases). Germline assignment: CDR1 SGHRS and CDR2 YFSETQ. The ends were cut back, 1 base at V and 0 bases at J, with 11 bases in the middle. This CDR3 has 15 residues. In DNA form, the CDR3 reads TGCGCCAGCAGCTTGTCTACGGGGAGCTCCTACGAGCAGTACTTC. Its protein is CASSLSTGSSYEQYF.

The chain carries TRBV6-5 and TRBJ2-1, with 11 bases lining up with TRBD2. V dropped 3 bases and J dropped 6; count of bases not matched to a gene: 1. This CDR3 is 14 amino acids long. From germline, CDR1 is MNHEY and CDR2 SVGAGI. The chain's CDR3 is CASSYGLAGNEQFF. CDR3 DNA sequence: TGTGCCAGCAGTTATGGACTAGCGGGCAATGAGCAGTTCTTC.

The rearrangement joins TRBV5-1 to TRBJ2-3, with a possible D match to TRBD1 (5 bases). The germline CDR1 and CDR2 sequences are SGHRS and YFSETQ. The CDR3 is 14 residues long. The V gene lost 2 bases and the J gene lost 0 bases, with 7 bases spanning the gap. As DNA, the CDR3 is TGCGCCAGCAGCTTAGGGGCTAGCACAGATACGCAGTATTTT. It encodes CASSLGASTDTQYF.

V is TRBV10-3 and J is TRBJ1-3, with 10 bases matching TRBD1. The junction had 6 bases not matched to a gene; V was cut back by 10 bases and J by 3 bases. Looked up from germline, CDR1 is ENHRY and CDR2 is SYGVKD. The length of the CDR3 is 14 residues. The CDR3, as DNA: TGTGCCAACCTAAGGACAGGGGGTGGAAACACCATATATTTT. Protein: CANLRTGGGNTIYF.

A word on this clone: The sample carries other DNA sequences with the same CDR3. The chain employs TRBV9 and TRBJ2-2, with D possibly matching TRBD1 (5 bases). The germline CDR1 and CDR2 sequences are SGDLS and YYNGEE. Trimming removed 0 bases from V and 0 bases from J, with 6 bases in between. The CDR3 loop spans 15 amino acids. The CDR3 region is CASSVVGANTGELFF. In DNA, the CDR3 is TGTGCCAGCAGCGTAGTAGGGGCGAACACCGGGGAGCTGTTTTTT. The variable domain in full, with the rest retrieved from reference TRBV9 and TRBJ2-2, is DSGVTQTPKHLITATGQRVTLRCSPRSGDLSVYWYQQSLDQGLQFLIQYYNGEERAKGNILERFSAQQFPDLHSELNLSSLELGDSALYFCASSVVGANTGELFFGEGSRLTVL.

This clone was picked up a small number of times. The gene calls are TRBV19 and TRBJ2-1, with a weak D call TRBD1 (5 bases). Looked up from germline, CDR1 is LNHDA and CDR2 is SQIVND (reference sequence). The ends were cut back, 4 bases at V and 4 bases at J, with 5 bases in the middle. CDR3 length: 12 residues. Written as DNA, the CDR3 is TGTGCCAGTAGTAAGGGGTACAATGAGCAGTTCTTC. It yields the protein CASSKGYNEQFF.

This clone was observed a single time. This chain joins TRBV19 and TRBJ1-2; a weak D match, TRBD1 (5 bases). V was clipped by 6 bases and J by 4 bases, with 12 bases between them. Germline lookup yields CDR1 LNHDA and CDR2 SQIVND (reference sequence). CDR3 length: 13 residues. DNA for the CDR3: TGTGCCAGTAGCTTTCAGGGTACCTATGGCTACACCTTC. It translates to CASSFQGTYGYTF. Full variable domain (missing parts from reference TRBV19 and TRBJ1-2): DGGITQSPKYLFRKEGQNVTLSCEQNLNHDAMYWYRQDPGQGLRLIYYSQIVNDFQKGDIAEGYSVSREKKESFPLTVTSAQKNPTAFYLCASSFQGTYGYTFGSGTRLTVV.

The chain uses TRBV6-5 and TRBJ1-2, with TRBD1 matching over 7 bases. The V segment lost 3 bases and the J segment 7 bases; nucleotides outside the gene matches: 11. The CDR3 sequence is 15 residues long. Germline V gives CDR1 MNHEY, CDR2 SVGAGI. The CDR3: CASSYDRDSGFGYTF. The CDR3 nucleotides read TGTGCCAGCAGTTATGACAGGGACAGCGGTTTTGGCTACACCTTC.

The chain combines TRBV9 with TRBJ1-5; no clear D. Germline values: CDR1 SGDLS, CDR2 YYNGEE. Trimming took off 2 bases at V and 4 bases at J, with 7 bases between the two ends. This CDR3 has 13 amino acids. CDR3 protein: CASSVEPNQPQHF. DNA of the CDR3: TGTGCCAGCAGCGTCGAGCCGAATCAGCCCCAGCATTTT.

The gene calls are TRBV12-3 or TRBV12-4 and TRBJ1-1; D not resolved. V gave up 7 bases and J gave up 1 base, with 10 bases separating them. This CDR3 contains 13 residues. CDR3 region: CASTFMGNTEAFF. The CDR3 nucleotides read TGTGCCAGCACCTTCATGGGGAACACTGAAGCTTTCTTT.

The J gene is TRBJ2-2, the V gene TRBV5-4, with 16 bases aligning to TRBD2. CDR1 SGHNT and CDR2 YYREEE come from the germline V gene (reference sequence). The CDR3 has 18 amino acids. V shed 2 bases, J shed 6 bases, and the junction held 7 bases outside the gene matches. The CDR3 region is CASSFPGTSGGVAGELFF. CDR3 bases: TGTGCCAGCAGCTTCCCCGGGACTAGCGGGGGGGTGGCCGGGGAGCTGTTTTTT.

The chain carries TRBV10-3 and TRBJ2-2, with D hard to call. Trimming took 3 bases from V and 6 from J, leaving 14 bases between them. The CDR3 is made up of 15 amino acids. The germline V gene encodes CDR1 ENHRY and CDR2 SYGVKD. This CDR3 is CAISERAGFAGELFF. The CDR3 bases are TGTGCCATCAGTGAAAGGGCAGGTTTTGCCGGGGAGCTGTTTTTT.

V is TRBV4-3 and J is TRBJ2-1, with TRBD1 as a possible D gene (6 bases). Trimming shortened V by 1 base and J by 9 bases, and 19 bases separated the two germline ends. The CDR3 consists of 16 residues. Germline CDR1 and CDR2: LGHNA and YSLEER. In nucleotides, the CDR3 is TGCGCCAGCAGCCAAGGGGGACGGACAGCGAATGGTGAGCAGTTCTTC. This codes for CASSQGGRTANGEQFF.

This clone has just one count. This sequence joins TRBV6-4 and TRBJ2-7, with a weak D call TRBD2 (6 bases). Per the germline V gene, CDR1 is MRHNA and CDR2 is SNTAGT. The CDR3 length is 13 residues. The V end lost 2 bases, the J end lost 5 bases, and 10 bases lay between the germline ends. The CDR3 sequence: CASSDVGGDEQYF. CDR3 in DNA: TGTGCCAGCAGTGACGTAGGCGGGGACGAGCAGTACTTC.

CDR3 in amino acids: CASSDLGDNNSPLHF. The CDR3 nucleotides read TGTGCCAGCAGTGATTTGGGAGACAATAATTCACCCCTCCACTTT. The V call is TRBV2, the J call TRBJ1-6; D unresolved. From germline, CDR1 is SNHLY and CDR2 FYNNEI. Trimming removed 3 bases at V and 5 bases at J, with 11 bases between. The length of the CDR3 is 15 residues.

The chain joins TRBV21-1 to TRBJ2-7. TRBV21-1 is labeled a pseudogene. The CDR3 runs 15 residues. The CDR3 region has the DNA TGTGCTCGACCCTCCGGGACCGAACACTACCTCGAGCAGTACTTC. Protein product: CARPSGTEHYLEQYF.

CDR3 protein: CASSPGSTLNYGYTF. In DNA, the CDR3 is TGTGCCAGCAGCCCCGGGTCGACCTTAAACTATGGCTACACCTTC. This chain connects TRBV7-9 to TRBJ1-2; D gene uncertain. This CDR3 has 15 residues. Trimming removed 5 bases from V and 2 bases from J, with 15 bases in between. Looked up from germline, CDR1 is SEHNR and CDR2 is FQNEAQ (reference sequence).

The chain employs TRBV10-1 and TRBJ2-1, with 14 positions matching TRBD2. Germline CDR1 is WNHNN and CDR2 is SYGVQD (reference sequence). The CDR3 consists of 16 residues. Germline trimming cut 3 bases from V and 6 bases from J; bases unmatched to any gene: 4. CDR3 bases: TGCGCCAGCAGTGAAAGACTAGCGGGGGGGCCCAATGAGCAGTTCTTC. This codes for CASSERLAGGPNEQFF.

The V and J genes are TRBV6-2 or TRBV6-3 and TRBJ2-5; 8 bases fit TRBD1. This CDR3 contains 19 residues. Germline CDR1 is MNHEY and CDR2 is SVGEGT. With V trimmed by 2 bases and J by 5 bases, 19 bases remained unmatched. This CDR3 is CASSYVWPGGINLEETQYF. The CDR3 nucleotides are TGTGCCAGCAGTTACGTTTGGCCAGGGGGCATTAATCTCGAGGAGACCCAGTACTTC.

In this sample, this clone turned up once. The genes are TRBV4-3 and TRBJ2-4; tentatively, D is TRBD1 (6 bases). V lost 2 bases, J lost 5 bases, and 13 bases lay in between. Per germline, CDR1 LGHNA and CDR2 YSLEER. The CDR3 extends over 15 amino acids. The DNA for the CDR3 is TGCGCCAGCAGCCAATTGGCGAACAGGGAAAACATTCAGTACTTC. Protein sequence: CASSQLANRENIQYF.

The chain has TRBV19 and TRBJ1-1; D uncertain. This CDR3 has 12 amino acids. Germline V CDR1 and CDR2: LNHDA, SQIVND (reference sequence). Trimming pared 7 bases from V and 6 bases from J, leaving 12 bases between. CDR3 residues: CASIGQFPEAFF. The DNA of the CDR3 is TGTGCCAGTATAGGGCAGTTCCCTGAAGCTTTCTTT.

V is TRBV27 and J is TRBJ1-1; D might be TRBD1 (6 bases). The CDR3 is made up of 13 amino acids. Germline lookup yields CDR1 MNHEY and CDR2 SMNVEV (reference sequence). The V and J ends lost 6 bases and 4 bases respectively, with 12 bases between them. The CDR3 protein is CASRKQGFTEAFF. In nucleotides, the CDR3 is TGTGCCAGCAGAAAACAGGGTTTCACTGAAGCTTTCTTT.